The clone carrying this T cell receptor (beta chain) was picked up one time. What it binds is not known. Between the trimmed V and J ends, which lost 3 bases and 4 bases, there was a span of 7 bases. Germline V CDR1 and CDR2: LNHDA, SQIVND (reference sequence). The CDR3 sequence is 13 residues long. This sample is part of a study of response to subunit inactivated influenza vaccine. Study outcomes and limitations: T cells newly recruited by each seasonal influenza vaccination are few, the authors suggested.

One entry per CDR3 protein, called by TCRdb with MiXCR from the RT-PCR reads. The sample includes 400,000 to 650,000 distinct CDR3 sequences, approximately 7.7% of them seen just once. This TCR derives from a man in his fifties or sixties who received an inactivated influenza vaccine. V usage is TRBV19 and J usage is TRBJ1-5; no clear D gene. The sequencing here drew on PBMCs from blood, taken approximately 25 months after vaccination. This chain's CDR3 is CASSMDVNQPQHF. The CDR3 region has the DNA TGTGCCAGTAGTATGGACGTAAATCAGCCCCAGCATTTT. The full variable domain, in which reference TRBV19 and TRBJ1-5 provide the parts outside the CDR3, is DGGITQSPKYLFRKEGQNVTLSCEQNLNHDAMYWYRQDPGQGLRLIYYSQIVNDFQKGDIAEGYSVSREKKESFPLTVTSAQKNPTAFYLCASSMDVNQPQHFGDGTRLSIL.